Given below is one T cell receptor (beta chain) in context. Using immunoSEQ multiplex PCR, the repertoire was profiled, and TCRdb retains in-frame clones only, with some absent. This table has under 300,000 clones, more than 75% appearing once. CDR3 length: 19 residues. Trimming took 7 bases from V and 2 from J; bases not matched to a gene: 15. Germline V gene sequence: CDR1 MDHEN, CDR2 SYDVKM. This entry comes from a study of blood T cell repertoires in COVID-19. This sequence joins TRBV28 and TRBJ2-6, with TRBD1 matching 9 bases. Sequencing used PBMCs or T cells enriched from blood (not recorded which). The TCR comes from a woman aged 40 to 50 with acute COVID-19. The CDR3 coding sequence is TGTGCCAGCACCGCGCCTAGGGACAGGGTCTCCGCTGGGGCCAACGTCCTGACTTTC. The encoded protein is CASTAPRDRVSAGANVLTF.